The clone carrying this T cell receptor beta chain showed up just once. Germline V gives CDR1 ENHRY, CDR2 SYGVKD. The CDR3 covers 15 residues. J gave up 2 bases and V 4 bases, and 3 bases lay outside the gene matches. This record belongs to a study of T cell changes during pregnancy in multiple sclerosis. Profiled with immunoSEQ multiplex PCR; TCRdb holds only in-frame clones, not every one. The top ten hold 0.89% of the sample, which has 55,000 to 65,000 clones, 85% to 90% seen once. This chain connects TRBV10-3 to TRBJ2-1, with 9 bases identical to TRBD2. This material consisted of peripheral blood, taken in the first trimester of pregnancy. The clonotype comes from a female donor in good health, enrolled as a control in a pregnancy study. For the CDR3, the DNA is TGTGCCATCAGTGGGAGCGGGGGGCCCTACAATGAGCAGTTCTTC. This codes for CAISGSGGPYNEQFF.